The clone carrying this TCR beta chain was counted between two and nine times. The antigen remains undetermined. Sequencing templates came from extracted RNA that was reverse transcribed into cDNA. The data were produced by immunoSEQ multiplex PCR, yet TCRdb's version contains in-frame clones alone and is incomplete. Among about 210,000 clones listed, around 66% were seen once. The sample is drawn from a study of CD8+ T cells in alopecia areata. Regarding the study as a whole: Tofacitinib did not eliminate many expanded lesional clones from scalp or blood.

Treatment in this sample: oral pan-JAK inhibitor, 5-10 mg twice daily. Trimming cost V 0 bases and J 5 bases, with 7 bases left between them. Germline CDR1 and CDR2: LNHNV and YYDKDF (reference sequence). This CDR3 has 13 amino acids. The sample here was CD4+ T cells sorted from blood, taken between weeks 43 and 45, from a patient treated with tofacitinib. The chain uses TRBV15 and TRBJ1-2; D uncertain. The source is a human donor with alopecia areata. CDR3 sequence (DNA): TGTGCCACCAGCAGAGATCCAGAATATGGCTACACCTTC. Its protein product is CATSRDPEYGYTF.